This T cell receptor (beta chain) originates from a study of identifying expanded T cells in peripheral blood. Study-wide results and caveats: Across healthy donors, higher total template counts meant significantly greater approximately 2-week count variance.

Germline V CDR1 and CDR2: LGHNA, YSLEER. The CDR3 runs 19 residues. V shed 0 bases, J shed 3 bases, and the junction held 14 bases outside the gene matches. Repertoires were generated with immunoSEQ multiplex PCR, while TCRdb's copy carries only in-frame clones and drops some. The top ten hold less than 20% of the sample, which has under 130,000 clones, approximately 90% seen once. As regards this clone: The antigen is undetermined.

Sequenced: blood. V usage is TRBV4-3 and J usage is TRBJ1-2, with 9 bases identical to TRBD1. The receptor was isolated from a person aged 18 to 75 in good health. The CDR3 DNA reads as TGCGCCAGCAGCCAAGATTGGGAGACAGGGGGGTGGATATACTATGGCTACACCTTC. Translating gives CASSQDWETGGWIYYGYTF.